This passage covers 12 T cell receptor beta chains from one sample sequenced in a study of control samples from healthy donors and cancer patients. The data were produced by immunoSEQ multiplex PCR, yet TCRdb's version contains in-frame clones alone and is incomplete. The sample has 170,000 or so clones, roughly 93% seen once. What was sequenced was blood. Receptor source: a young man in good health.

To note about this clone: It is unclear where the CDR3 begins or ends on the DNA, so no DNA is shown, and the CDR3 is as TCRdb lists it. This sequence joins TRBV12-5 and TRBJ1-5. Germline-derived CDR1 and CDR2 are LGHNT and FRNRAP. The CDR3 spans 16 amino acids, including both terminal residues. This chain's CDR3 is CASGLVLGMGNQPQHF.

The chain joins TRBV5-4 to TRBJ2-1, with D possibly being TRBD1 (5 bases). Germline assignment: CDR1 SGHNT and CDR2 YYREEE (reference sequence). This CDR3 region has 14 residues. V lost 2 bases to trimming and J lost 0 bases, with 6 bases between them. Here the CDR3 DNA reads TGTGCCAGCAGCTTTCAGGGCTCCTACAATGAGCAGTTCTTC. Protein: CASSFQGSYNEQFF. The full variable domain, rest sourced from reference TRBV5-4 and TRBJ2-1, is ETGVTQSPTHLIKTRGQQVTLRCSSQSGHNTVSWYQQALGQGPQFIFQYYREEENGRGNFPPRFSGLQFPNYSSELNVNALELDDSALYLCASSFQGSYNEQFFGPGTRLTVL.

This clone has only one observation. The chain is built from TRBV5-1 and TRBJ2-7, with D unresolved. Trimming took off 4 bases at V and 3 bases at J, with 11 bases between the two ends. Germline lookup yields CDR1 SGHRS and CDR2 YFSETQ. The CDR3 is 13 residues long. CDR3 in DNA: TGCGCCAGCAGCCTACTTCAAAACTACGAGCAGTACTTC. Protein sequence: CASSLLQNYEQYF.

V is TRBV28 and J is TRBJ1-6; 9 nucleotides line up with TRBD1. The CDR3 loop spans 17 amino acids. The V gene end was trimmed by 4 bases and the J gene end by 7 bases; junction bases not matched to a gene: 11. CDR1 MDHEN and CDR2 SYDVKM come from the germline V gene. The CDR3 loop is CASSSGTGQIPNSPLHF. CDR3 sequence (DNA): TGTGCCAGCAGTTCCGGGACAGGGCAAATACCAAATTCACCCCTCCACTTT.

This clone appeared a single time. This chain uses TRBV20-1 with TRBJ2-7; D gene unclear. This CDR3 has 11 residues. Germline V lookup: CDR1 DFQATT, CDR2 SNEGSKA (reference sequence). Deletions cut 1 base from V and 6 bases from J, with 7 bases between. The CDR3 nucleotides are TGCAGTGCTAGAGGTGGGCTCGAGCAGTACTTC. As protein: CSARGGLEQYF.

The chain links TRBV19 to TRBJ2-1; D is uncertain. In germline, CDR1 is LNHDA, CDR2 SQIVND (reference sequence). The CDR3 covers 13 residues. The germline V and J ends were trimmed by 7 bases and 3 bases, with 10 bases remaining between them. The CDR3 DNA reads TGTGCCAGTACCGGGTTGGGCTACAATGAGCAGTTCTTC. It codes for CASTGLGYNEQFF.

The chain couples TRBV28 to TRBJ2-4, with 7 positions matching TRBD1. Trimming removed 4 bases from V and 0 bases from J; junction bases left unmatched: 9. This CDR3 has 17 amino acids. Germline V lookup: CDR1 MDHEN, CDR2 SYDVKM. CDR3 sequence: CASSWDSRTLAKNIQYF. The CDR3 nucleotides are TGTGCCAGCAGTTGGGACAGCAGAACTTTAGCCAAAAACATTCAGTACTTC.

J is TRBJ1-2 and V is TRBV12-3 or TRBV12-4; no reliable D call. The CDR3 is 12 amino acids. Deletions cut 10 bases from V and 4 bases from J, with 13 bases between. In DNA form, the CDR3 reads TGTGCCACCGGGCGCAGGACCTATGGCTACACCTTC. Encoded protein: CATGRRTYGYTF.

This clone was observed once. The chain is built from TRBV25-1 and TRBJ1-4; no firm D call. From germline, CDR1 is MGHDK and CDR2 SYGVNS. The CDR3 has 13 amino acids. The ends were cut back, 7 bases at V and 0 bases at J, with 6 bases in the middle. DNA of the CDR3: TGTGCCAGCACCCCTACAACTAATGAAAAACTGTTTTTT. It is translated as CASTPTTNEKLFF.

The CDR3 protein is CAISGRDRGYSYNEQFF. The CDR3 DNA reads TGTGCCATCAGTGGCCGGGACAGGGGATACTCCTACAATGAGCAGTTCTTC. The chain couples TRBV10-3 to TRBJ2-1; 10 bases are a match to TRBD1. With V trimmed by 4 bases and J by 0 bases, 6 bases remained unmatched. Germline V gives CDR1 ENHRY, CDR2 SYGVKD. The CDR3 has 17 amino acids.

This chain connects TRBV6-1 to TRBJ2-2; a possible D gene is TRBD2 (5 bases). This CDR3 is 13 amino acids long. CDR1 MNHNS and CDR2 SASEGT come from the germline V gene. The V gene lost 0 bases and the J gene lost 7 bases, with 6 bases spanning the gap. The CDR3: CASSEARVGELFF. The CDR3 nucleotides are TGTGCCAGCAGTGAAGCGCGGGTCGGGGAGCTGTTTTTT.

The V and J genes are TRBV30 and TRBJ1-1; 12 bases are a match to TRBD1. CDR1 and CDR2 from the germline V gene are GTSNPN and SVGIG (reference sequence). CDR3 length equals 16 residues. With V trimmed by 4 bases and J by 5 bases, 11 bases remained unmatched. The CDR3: CAWNPPGQGAWTEAFF. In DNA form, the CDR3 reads TGTGCCTGGAACCCGCCGGGACAGGGGGCATGGACTGAAGCTTTCTTT.